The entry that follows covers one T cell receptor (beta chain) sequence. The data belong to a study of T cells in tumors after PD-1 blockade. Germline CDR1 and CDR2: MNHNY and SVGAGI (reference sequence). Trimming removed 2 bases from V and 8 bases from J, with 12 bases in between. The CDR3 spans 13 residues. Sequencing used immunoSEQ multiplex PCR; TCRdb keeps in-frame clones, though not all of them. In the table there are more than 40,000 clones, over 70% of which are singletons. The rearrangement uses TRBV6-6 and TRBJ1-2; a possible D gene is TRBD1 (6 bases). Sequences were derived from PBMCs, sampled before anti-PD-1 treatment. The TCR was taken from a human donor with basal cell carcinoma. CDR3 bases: TGTGCCAGCAGTTACCCCACAGGGAGGGGCTACACCTTC. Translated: CASSYPTGRGYTF.